This T cell receptor (beta chain) is drawn from a study of T cell changes during pregnancy in multiple sclerosis. Here immunoSEQ multiplex PCR was the method, and the copy in TCRdb shows in-frame clones only, minus some. The sample carries tens of thousands of clones, 90% to 95% recorded once. The clonotype originates from a female donor in good health, enrolled as a control in a pregnancy study. Sequenced material: peripheral blood, taken in the third trimester of pregnancy.

CDR3 sequence: CASADGVNEKLFF. The DNA for the CDR3 is TGTGCCAGCGCGGACGGGGTAAATGAAAAACTGTTTTTT. This chain connects TRBV18 to TRBJ1-4; D not resolved. The V end lost 8 bases, the J end lost 5 bases, and 12 bases lay between the germline ends. This CDR3 comprises 13 residues. Germline CDR1 KGHSH, CDR2 LQKENI. The full variable domain, in which reference TRBV18 and TRBJ1-4 provide the parts outside the CDR3, is NAGVMQNPRHLVRRRGQEARLRCSPMKGHSHVYWYRQLPEEGLKFMVYLQKENIIDESGMPKERFSAEFPKEGPSILRIQQVVRGDSAAYFCASADGVNEKLFFGSGTQLSVL.